This T cell receptor (beta chain) was identified during a study of OX40 agonist ivuxolimab in advanced cancers. On the study more broadly: Eligibility rules accepted prior anti-PD-1, anti-PD-L1 or anti-CTLA-4 therapy, and 40% to 50% had some. Among those treated, three patients had partial responses, one with hepatocellular carcinoma and two with cutaneous melanoma.

V lost 3 bases to trimming and J lost 5 bases; unmatched junction nucleotides: 4. This CDR3 comprises 15 residues. Germline loops: CDR1 MDHEN, CDR2 SYDVKM. Study results and caveats: On average, CD8+ T cells had more expanded clones than CD4+.

Remarks on this clone: The antigen is not known.

Only in-frame clones appear in the TCRdb table, and some are missing; sequencing was by immunoSEQ multiplex PCR. The profile shows some 19,000 clones, approximately 72% of them singletons. The J gene is TRBJ2-2, the V gene TRBV28; 9 bases line up with TRBD1. The sequence was collected from an adult with an advanced solid tumor such as melanoma, head and neck, liver or kidney cancer. Source: CD4+ or CD8+ T cells sorted from blood, taken in a trial of the OX40 agonist ivuxolimab. The CDR3 DNA reads as TGTGCCAGCAGTTTGGGGGACAGGGATACCGGGGAGCTGTTTTTT. It specifies CASSLGDRDTGELFF. The variable domain in full, with the rest retrieved from reference TRBV28 and TRBJ2-2, is DVKVTQSSRYLVKRTGEKVFLECVQDMDHENMFWYRQDPGLGLRLIYFSYDVKMKEKGDIPEGYSVSREKKERFSLILESASTNQTSMYLCASSLGDRDTGELFFGEGSRLTVL.